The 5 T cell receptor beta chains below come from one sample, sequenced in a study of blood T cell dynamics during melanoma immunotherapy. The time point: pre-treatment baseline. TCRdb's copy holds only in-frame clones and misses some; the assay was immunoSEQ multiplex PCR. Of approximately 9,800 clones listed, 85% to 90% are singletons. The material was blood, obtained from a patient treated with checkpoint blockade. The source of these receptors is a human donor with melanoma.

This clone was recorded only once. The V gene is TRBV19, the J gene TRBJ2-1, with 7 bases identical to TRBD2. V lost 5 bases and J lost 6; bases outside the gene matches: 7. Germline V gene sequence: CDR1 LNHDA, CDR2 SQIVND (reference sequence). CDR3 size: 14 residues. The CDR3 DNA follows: TGTGCCAGTAGTCAGCGGGGATTTCCCAATGAGCAGTTCTTC. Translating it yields CASSQRGFPNEQFF.

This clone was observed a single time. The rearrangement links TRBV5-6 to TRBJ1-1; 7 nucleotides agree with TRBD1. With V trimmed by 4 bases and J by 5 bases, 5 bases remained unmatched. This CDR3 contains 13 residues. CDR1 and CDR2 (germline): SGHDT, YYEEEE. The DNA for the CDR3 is TGTGCCAGCAGCCGACAGGGTGGGACTGAAGCTTTCTTT. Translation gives CASSRQGGTEAFF.

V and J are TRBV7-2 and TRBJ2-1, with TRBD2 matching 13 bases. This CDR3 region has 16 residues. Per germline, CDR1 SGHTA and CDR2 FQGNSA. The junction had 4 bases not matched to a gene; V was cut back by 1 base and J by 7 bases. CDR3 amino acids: CASSLELAGGGNEQFF. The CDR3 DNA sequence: TGTGCCAGCAGCTTAGAACTAGCGGGAGGGGGGAATGAGCAGTTCTTC.

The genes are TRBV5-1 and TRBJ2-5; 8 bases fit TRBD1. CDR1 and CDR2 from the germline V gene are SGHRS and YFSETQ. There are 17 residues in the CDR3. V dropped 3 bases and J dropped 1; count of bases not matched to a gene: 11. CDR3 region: CASSSKGLDRAQETQYF. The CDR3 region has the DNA TGCGCCAGCAGCTCAAAGGGACTGGACAGGGCCCAAGAGACCCAGTACTTC.

The CDR3 is CASSFQPDSRSGNTIYF. CDR3 sequence (DNA): TGTGCCAGCAGCTTCCAGCCCGACAGCCGCTCTGGAAACACCATATATTTT. The chain is built from TRBV9 and TRBJ1-3; possibly TRBD1 for D (5 bases). The CDR3 sequence is 17 residues long. V gave up 4 bases and J gave up 0 bases, with 17 bases separating them. Per the germline V gene, CDR1 is SGDLS and CDR2 is YYNGEE.